These 5 T cell receptor beta chains came from one sample sequenced in a study of cytomegalovirus exposure and HLA in healthy donors. PCR employed 60 Vbeta and 13 Jbeta primers. TCRdb's table, derived via immunoSEQ multiplex PCR, lists solely in-frame clones and lacks some. This table has about 150,000 clones, around 80% appearing once. The source material was PBMCs. The receptors were gathered from a woman between 45 and 65 years old in good health and CMV-seropositive.

V usage is TRBV5-1 and J usage is TRBJ1-1; 8 bases align to TRBD1. Germline assignment: CDR1 SGHRS and CDR2 YFSETQ. V shed 2 bases, J shed 4 bases, and the junction held 4 bases outside the gene matches. There are 14 residues in the CDR3. The CDR3 sequence is CASSLQGVGTEAFF. CDR3 coding DNA: TGCGCCAGCAGCTTACAGGGGGTGGGCACTGAAGCTTTCTTT.

The chain combines TRBV4-3 with TRBJ1-5, with TRBD1 as a possible D gene (5 bases). Trimming left V 2 bases short and J 5 bases short, with 10 bases between. CDR1 is LGHNA, CDR2 YSLEER, per germline. This CDR3 has 14 residues. For the CDR3, the DNA is TGCGCCAGCAGCCAATCCCCGGGGGATCAGCCCCAGCATTTT. Its protein is CASSQSPGDQPQHF.

The CDR3 is CASSQGLGNQPQHF. The CDR3 coding sequence is TGCGCCAGCAGCCAAGGACTGGGCAATCAGCCCCAGCATTTT. The chain recombines TRBV4-3 with TRBJ1-5, with D hard to call. The CDR3 is made up of 14 amino acids. In germline, CDR1 is LGHNA, CDR2 YSLEER. The V end was cut by 1 base, the J end by 2 bases, with 6 bases between.

This sequence joins TRBV7-2 and TRBJ1-4, with a weak D call TRBD1 (5 bases). Germline CDR1 SGHTA, CDR2 FQGNSA. This CDR3 is built from 15 residues. The V gene lost 1 base and the J gene lost 4 bases, with 10 bases spanning the gap. CDR3 residues: CASSLEGPYNEKLFF. CDR3 sequence (DNA): TGTGCCAGCAGCTTAGAGGGGCCCTATAATGAAAAACTGTTTTTT.

This clone has a single count. J is TRBJ1-2 and V is TRBV9, with 9 bases matching TRBD1. The CDR3 has 15 residues. Germline CDR1 is SGDLS and CDR2 is YYNGEE. The trim removed 2 bases at V and 7 bases at J, leaving 9 bases unmatched. The CDR3 loop reads CASSVQTGGSGGYTF. The CDR3 bases are TGTGCCAGCAGCGTCCAGACAGGGGGATCGGGTGGCTACACCTTC.